These T cell receptor beta chains were read from a single sample in a study of CDR3 diversity in severe acne. TCRdb passed the PCR reads through MiXCR, listing each CDR3 protein once. Counted here are 84,000 or so distinct CDR3 sequences, about 52% occurring once; the ten biggest clones make up around 10%. Material for sequencing was blood. These receptor sequences come from a male donor in good health, serving as a control. Both conserved end residues are part of each CDR3. Fields, in order: D gene, clone size, J gene, CDR3 length, V gene, CDR3 DNA, CDR3 protein. D genes are given only for firm matches. Not every row has a clone size; where given, it reads once, few, many or a size class.

d_gene: NA
abundance: NA
j_gene: TRBJ1-4
len: 15
v_gene: TRBV3-1
CDR3nt: TGTGCCAGCAGCCAAGATCAGGGGACTAATGAAAAACTGTTTTTT
CDR3aa: CASSQDQGTNEKLFF

d_gene: TRBD1
abundance: NA
j_gene: TRBJ2-3
len: 14
v_gene: TRBV24-1
CDR3nt: TGTGCCACCAGTGATCGGACAGGGATAGATACGCAGTATTTT
CDR3aa: CATSDRTGIDTQYF

d_gene: TRBD1
abundance: once
j_gene: TRBJ1-2
len: 13
v_gene: TRBV5-5
CDR3nt: TGTGCCAGCAGACCGACAGGGACGGGAGGCTACACCTTC
CDR3aa: CASRPTGTGGYTF

d_gene: TRBD1
abundance: medium-sized
j_gene: TRBJ2-7
len: 15
v_gene: TRBV9
CDR3nt: TGTGCCAGCAGCGCTGGACAGGGGGCGGGTTACGAGCAGTACTTC
CDR3aa: CASSAGQGAGYEQYF

d_gene: NA
abundance: NA
j_gene: TRBJ1-6
len: 15
v_gene: TRBV20-1
CDR3nt: TGCAGTGCTAGAGATTGGACCGACCCGGGGTCACCCCTCCACTTT
CDR3aa: CSARDWTDPGSPLHF

d_gene: NA
abundance: NA
j_gene: TRBJ1-2
len: 21
v_gene: TRBV28
CDR3nt: NA
CDR3aa: CASSFYICSAPDRYLMSGYTF

d_gene: TRBD2
abundance: medium-sized
j_gene: TRBJ2-7
len: 15
v_gene: TRBV10-2
CDR3nt: TGCGCCAGCAGTGAGTCCGGGGGGAAAGACTACGAGCAGTACTTC
CDR3aa: CASSESGGKDYEQYF

d_gene: NA
abundance: NA
j_gene: TRBJ1-1
len: 15
v_gene: TRBV3-1
CDR3nt: TGTGCCAGCAGCCACCAAGGGGGTATGAACGCTGAAGCTTTCTTT
CDR3aa: CASSHQGGMNAEAFF

d_gene: NA
abundance: few
j_gene: TRBJ2-3
len: 16
v_gene: TRBV6-5
CDR3nt: TGTGCCAGCGGCCCCCAAGCGGCAGAGAACACAGATACGCAGTATTTT
CDR3aa: CASGPQAAENTDTQYF

d_gene: NA
abundance: NA
j_gene: TRBJ2-7
len: 12
v_gene: TRBV6-5
CDR3nt: TGTGCCAGCAGCCGAGACAGTTTCGGGCAGTACTTC
CDR3aa: CASSRDSFGQYF

d_gene: TRBD1
abundance: NA
j_gene: TRBJ1-2
len: 13
v_gene: TRBV2
CDR3nt: TGTGCCAGCAATTACAGGGGATCCGAGGGCTACACCTTC
CDR3aa: CASNYRGSEGYTF

d_gene: TRBD2
abundance: NA
j_gene: TRBJ2-5
len: 19
v_gene: TRBV12-3/TRBV12-4
CDR3nt: TGTGCCAGCAGTTTAAAAGGGTCCCAACTAGCGGGAGGATCAGAGACCCAGTACTTC
CDR3aa: CASSLKGSQLAGGSETQYF

d_gene: NA
abundance: many
j_gene: TRBJ2-3
len: 13
v_gene: TRBV5-8
CDR3nt: TGTGCCAGCAGCTCCTATGCTGGAGATACGCAGTATTTT
CDR3aa: CASSSYAGDTQYF

d_gene: NA
abundance: few
j_gene: TRBJ1-5
len: 13
v_gene: TRBV28
CDR3nt: TGTGCCAGCAGCGGGGGGCTAAGGCAGCCCCAGCATTTT
CDR3aa: CASSGGLRQPQHF

d_gene: NA
abundance: NA
j_gene: TRBJ2-3
len: 14
v_gene: TRBV24-1
CDR3nt: TGTGCCACCAGTGATTTGGACAGCACAGATACGCAGTATTTT
CDR3aa: CATSDLDSTDTQYF

d_gene: NA
abundance: NA
j_gene: TRBJ2-5
len: 14
v_gene: TRBV3-1
CDR3nt: TGTGCCAGCAGTCAGGAACCGGAACAAGAGACCCAGTACTTC
CDR3aa: CASSQEPEQETQYF

d_gene: NA
abundance: NA
j_gene: TRBJ1-6
len: 14
v_gene: TRBV12-3/TRBV12-4
CDR3nt: TGTGCCAGCAGTTTGGGGGGGGGTAATTCACCCCTCCACTTT
CDR3aa: CASSLGGGNSPLHF

d_gene: NA
abundance: many
j_gene: TRBJ1-5
len: 14
v_gene: TRBV2
CDR3nt: TGTGCCAGCGGTCAGCTGTATAGCAATCAGCCCCAGCATTTT
CDR3aa: CASGQLYSNQPQHF

d_gene: NA
abundance: many
j_gene: TRBJ1-3
len: 14
v_gene: TRBV7-8
CDR3nt: TGTGCCAGCAGCTTAGGGTCCGGTGGAAACACCATATATTTT
CDR3aa: CASSLGSGGNTIYF

d_gene: TRBD1
abundance: NA
j_gene: TRBJ2-7
len: 15
v_gene: TRBV5-1
CDR3nt: TGCGCCAGCAGCCGAGGGGACAGGACTCTCTCCGAGCAGTACTTC
CDR3aa: CASSRGDRTLSEQYF

d_gene: TRBD1
abundance: many
j_gene: TRBJ1-5
len: 15
v_gene: TRBV11-2
CDR3nt: TGTGCCAGCAGCGGAACGACAGGGGACGCGCAGCCCCAGCATTTT
CDR3aa: CASSGTTGDAQPQHF

d_gene: TRBD1
abundance: NA
j_gene: TRBJ1-5
len: 15
v_gene: TRBV7-2
CDR3nt: TGTGCCAGCAGCTTACAACAGGGGGTAAGGCAGCCCCAGCATTTT
CDR3aa: CASSLQQGVRQPQHF

d_gene: NA
abundance: NA
j_gene: TRBJ1-2
len: 15
v_gene: TRBV4-1
CDR3nt: TGCGCCAGCAGCCAACTGAACGGAGCTAACTATGGCTACACCTTC
CDR3aa: CASSQLNGANYGYTF

d_gene: TRBD2
abundance: NA
j_gene: TRBJ2-7
len: 15
v_gene: TRBV11-2
CDR3nt: TGTGCCAGCAGCTTAGCTAGCGGGAGTCCCTACGAGCAGTACTTC
CDR3aa: CASSLASGSPYEQYF

d_gene: NA
abundance: many
j_gene: TRBJ2-5
len: 15
v_gene: TRBV5-1
CDR3nt: TGCGCCAGCAGCTCGAATGGGGGTTCGGGGGAGACCCAGTACTTC
CDR3aa: CASSSNGGSGETQYF

d_gene: TRBD1
abundance: few
j_gene: TRBJ1-1
len: 15
v_gene: TRBV24-1
CDR3nt: TGTGCCACCAGTGATTCAGGCAGGGGGGAGACTGAAGCTTTCTTT
CDR3aa: CATSDSGRGETEAFF

d_gene: TRBD2
abundance: NA
j_gene: TRBJ2-1
len: 16
v_gene: TRBV5-1
CDR3nt: TGCGCCAGCAGCTTGTGGCTAGCGGGGGGTGCCTATGAGCAGTTCTTC
CDR3aa: CASSLWLAGGAYEQFF

d_gene: NA
abundance: NA
j_gene: TRBJ2-6
len: 13
v_gene: TRBV6-5
CDR3nt: TGTGCCAGCAGTTACGCTGGGGCCAACGTCCTGACTTTC
CDR3aa: CASSYAGANVLTF

d_gene: NA
abundance: once
j_gene: TRBJ2-3
len: 14
v_gene: TRBV7-4
CDR3nt: TGTGCCAGCAACCCGAGAGGGGGGGCAGATACGCAGTATTTT
CDR3aa: CASNPRGGADTQYF

d_gene: NA
abundance: few
j_gene: TRBJ1-1
len: 15
v_gene: TRBV19
CDR3nt: TGTGCCAGTAGTATAATCTCGACGGATACACTGAGGGCTTTCTTT
CDR3aa: CASSIISTDTLRAFF

d_gene: NA
abundance: NA
j_gene: TRBJ2-7
len: 15
v_gene: TRBV4-1
CDR3nt: TGCGCCAGCAGCCAAGACCTAGGAAGGTCCTACGAGCAGTACTTC
CDR3aa: CASSQDLGRSYEQYF

d_gene: TRBD2
abundance: NA
j_gene: TRBJ2-1
len: 16
v_gene: TRBV28
CDR3nt: TGTGCCAGCAGCATCCTAGCGGGAGAATGGCAAGAGACCCAGTTCTTC
CDR3aa: CASSILAGEWQETQFF

d_gene: NA
abundance: NA
j_gene: TRBJ2-7
len: 14
v_gene: TRBV25-1
CDR3nt: TGTGCTAGAGGGCAGACTTTGATGACCTACGAGCAGTACTTC
CDR3aa: CARGQTLMTYEQYF

d_gene: TRBD2
abundance: NA
j_gene: TRBJ2-3
len: 12
v_gene: TRBV29-1
CDR3nt: TGCAGCCCGGGACTAGCGGGAGATACGCAGTATTTT
CDR3aa: CSPGLAGDTQYF

d_gene: NA
abundance: few
j_gene: TRBJ1-2
len: 12
v_gene: TRBV29-1
CDR3nt: TGCAGCGGAATCGACACCGCATATGGCTACACCTTC
CDR3aa: CSGIDTAYGYTF

d_gene: NA
abundance: once
j_gene: TRBJ2-7
len: 12
v_gene: TRBV5-4
CDR3nt: TGTGCCAGGGGGGGGGGGCGGTACGAGCAGCACTTC
CDR3aa: CARGGGRYEQHF

d_gene: NA
abundance: many
j_gene: TRBJ1-1
len: 12
v_gene: TRBV29-1
CDR3nt: TGCAGCGTTGAATCCCCGGCCCCTGAAGCTTTCTTT
CDR3aa: CSVESPAPEAFF

d_gene: NA
abundance: NA
j_gene: TRBJ2-3
len: 14
v_gene: TRBV2
CDR3nt: TGTGCCAGCAGGGAGGGATCCAGCACAGATACGCAGTATTTT
CDR3aa: CASREGSSTDTQYF

d_gene: NA
abundance: once
j_gene: TRBJ1-2
len: 16
v_gene: TRBV7-2
CDR3nt: TGTGCCAGCAGCCCAGACATGGGGGTAGCTATCTATGGCTACACCTTC
CDR3aa: CASSPDMGVAIYGYTF

d_gene: NA
abundance: many
j_gene: TRBJ2-2
len: 13
v_gene: TRBV15
CDR3nt: TGTGCCACCAGCAGCAGGGTCACCGGGGAGCTGTTTTTT
CDR3aa: CATSSRVTGELFF

d_gene: NA
abundance: many
j_gene: TRBJ2-1
len: 14
v_gene: TRBV28
CDR3nt: TGTGCCAGTCTTACCGGGACTTCCTACAATGAGCAGTTCTTC
CDR3aa: CASLTGTSYNEQFF

d_gene: TRBD2
abundance: once
j_gene: TRBJ2-7
len: 17
v_gene: TRBV18
CDR3nt: TGTGCCAGCTCACTTGCGGGAGGGCCTGACGTCTACTACGAGCAGTACTTC
CDR3aa: CASSLAGGPDVYYEQYF

d_gene: TRBD2
abundance: NA
j_gene: TRBJ2-1
len: 17
v_gene: TRBV7-9
CDR3nt: TGTGCCAGCAGCGCTGACTCTAGCGGGATCCCCTACAATGAGCAGTTCTTC
CDR3aa: CASSADSSGIPYNEQFF

d_gene: TRBD1
abundance: few
j_gene: TRBJ1-6
len: 14
v_gene: TRBV19
CDR3nt: TGTGCCAGTAAGATGGGCCAGGGGGATTCACCCCTCCACTTT
CDR3aa: CASKMGQGDSPLHF

d_gene: NA
abundance: NA
j_gene: TRBJ1-1
len: 12
v_gene: TRBV5-1
CDR3nt: TGCGCCAGCAGCCAAGACAGAGCCGAAGCTTTCTTT
CDR3aa: CASSQDRAEAFF

d_gene: NA
abundance: NA
j_gene: TRBJ2-7
len: 11
v_gene: TRBV25-1
CDR3nt: TGTGCCAGCAGTCCCCGCGACGAGCAGTACTTC
CDR3aa: CASSPRDEQYF

d_gene: NA
abundance: NA
j_gene: TRBJ1-5
len: 14
v_gene: TRBV25-1
CDR3nt: TGTGCCAGCAGCCACGGCGGTCTCGGTCAGCCCCAGCATTTT
CDR3aa: CASSHGGLGQPQHF

d_gene: TRBD1
abundance: NA
j_gene: TRBJ2-7
len: 15
v_gene: TRBV11-1
CDR3nt: TGTGCCAGCAGCTCCACCGGACAGGGGTTCCACGAGCAGTACTTC
CDR3aa: CASSSTGQGFHEQYF

d_gene: TRBD2
abundance: many
j_gene: TRBJ2-1
len: 14
v_gene: TRBV29-1
CDR3nt: TGCAGCGTTGTGACTAGCGGGGGGTTCAATGAGCAGTTCTTC
CDR3aa: CSVVTSGGFNEQFF

d_gene: TRBD2
abundance: once
j_gene: TRBJ2-5
len: 17
v_gene: TRBV25-1
CDR3nt: TGTGCCAGCAGTGAATTGGTAGCGGGGGGGTACCAAGAGACCCAGTACTTC
CDR3aa: CASSELVAGGYQETQYF

d_gene: TRBD2
abundance: NA
j_gene: TRBJ2-1
len: 15
v_gene: TRBV20-1
CDR3nt: TGCAGTGCTGTCCCTCCTAGCGGGGTCTACAATGAGCAGTTCTTC
CDR3aa: CSAVPPSGVYNEQFF

d_gene: TRBD1
abundance: many
j_gene: TRBJ1-4
len: 16
v_gene: TRBV9
CDR3nt: TGTGCCAGCAGCGATCGCTCGCAGGGGGCCCATGAAAAACTGTTTTTT
CDR3aa: CASSDRSQGAHEKLFF